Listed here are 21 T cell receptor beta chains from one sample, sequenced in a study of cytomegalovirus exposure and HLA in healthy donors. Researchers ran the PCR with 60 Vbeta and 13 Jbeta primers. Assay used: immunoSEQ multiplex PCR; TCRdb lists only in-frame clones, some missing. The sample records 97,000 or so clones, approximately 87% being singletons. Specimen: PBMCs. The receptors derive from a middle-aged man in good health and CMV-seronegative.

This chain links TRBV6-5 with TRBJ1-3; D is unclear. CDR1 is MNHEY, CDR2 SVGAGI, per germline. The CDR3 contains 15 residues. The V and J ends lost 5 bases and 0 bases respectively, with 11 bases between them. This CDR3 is CASSTSGGSGNTIYF. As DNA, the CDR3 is TGTGCCAGCAGTACCTCCGGCGGCTCTGGAAACACCATATATTTT.

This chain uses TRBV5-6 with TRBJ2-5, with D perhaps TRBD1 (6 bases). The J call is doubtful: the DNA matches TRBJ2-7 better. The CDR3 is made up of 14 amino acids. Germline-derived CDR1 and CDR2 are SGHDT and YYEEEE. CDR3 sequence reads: CASSLQTGSYEQYF. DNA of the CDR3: TGTGCCAGCAGCTTGCAGACAGGCAGCTACGAGCAGTACTTC.

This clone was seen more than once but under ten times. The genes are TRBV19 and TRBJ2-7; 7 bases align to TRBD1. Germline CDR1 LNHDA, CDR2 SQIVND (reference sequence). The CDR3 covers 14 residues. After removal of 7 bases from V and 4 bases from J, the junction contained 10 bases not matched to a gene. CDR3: CASTLTGHTYEQYF. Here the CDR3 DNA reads TGTGCCAGTACCCTGACAGGGCATACTTACGAGCAGTACTTC. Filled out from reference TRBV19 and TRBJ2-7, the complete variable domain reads DGGITQSPKYLFRKEGQNVTLSCEQNLNHDAMYWYRQDPGQGLRLIYYSQIVNDFQKGDIAEGYSVSREKKESFPLTVTSAQKNPTAFYLCASTLTGHTYEQYFGPGTRLTVT.

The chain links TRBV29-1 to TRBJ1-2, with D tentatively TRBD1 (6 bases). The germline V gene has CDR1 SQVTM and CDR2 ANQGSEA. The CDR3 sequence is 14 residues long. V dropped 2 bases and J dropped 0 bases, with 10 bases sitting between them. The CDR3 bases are TGCAGCGTTGAATTGGGGGCGCCTAACTATGGCTACACCTTC. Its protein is CSVELGAPNYGYTF.

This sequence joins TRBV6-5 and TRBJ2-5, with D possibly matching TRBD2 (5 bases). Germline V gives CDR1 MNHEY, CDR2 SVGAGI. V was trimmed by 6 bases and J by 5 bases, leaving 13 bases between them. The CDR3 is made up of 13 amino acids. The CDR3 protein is CASRRSSLETQYF. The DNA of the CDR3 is TGTGCCAGCAGGCGGTCTAGCTTGGAGACCCAGTACTTC.

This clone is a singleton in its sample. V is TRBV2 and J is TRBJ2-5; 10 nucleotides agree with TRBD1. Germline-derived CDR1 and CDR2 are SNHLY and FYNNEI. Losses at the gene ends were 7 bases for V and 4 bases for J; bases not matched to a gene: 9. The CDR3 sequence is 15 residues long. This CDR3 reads CASNLSGDRGETQYF. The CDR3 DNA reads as TGTGCCAGCAATTTGTCCGGGGACAGGGGAGAGACCCAGTACTTC. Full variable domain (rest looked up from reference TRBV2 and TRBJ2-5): EPEVTQTPSHQVTQMGQEVILRCVPISNHLYFYWYRQILGQKVEFLVSFYNNEISEKSEIFDDQFSVERPDGSNFTLKIRSTKLEDSAMYFCASNLSGDRGETQYFGPGTRLLVL.

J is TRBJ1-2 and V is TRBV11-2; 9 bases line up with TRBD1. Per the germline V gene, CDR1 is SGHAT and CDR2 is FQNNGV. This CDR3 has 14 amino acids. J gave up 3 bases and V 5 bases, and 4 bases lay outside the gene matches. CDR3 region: CASSPDRGDYGYTF. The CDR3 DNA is TGTGCCAGCAGCCCGGACAGGGGAGACTATGGCTACACCTTC.

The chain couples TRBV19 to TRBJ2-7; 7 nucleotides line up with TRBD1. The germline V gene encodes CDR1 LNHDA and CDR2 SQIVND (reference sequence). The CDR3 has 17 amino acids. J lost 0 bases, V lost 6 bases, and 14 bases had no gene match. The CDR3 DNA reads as TGTGCCAGTAGCTCAATTCCGGGACAGAGAATCTCCTACGAGCAGTACTTC. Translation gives CASSSIPGQRISYEQYF. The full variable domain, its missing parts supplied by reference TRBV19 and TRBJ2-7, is DGGITQSPKYLFRKEGQNVTLSCEQNLNHDAMYWYRQDPGQGLRLIYYSQIVNDFQKGDIAEGYSVSREKKESFPLTVTSAQKNPTAFYLCASSSIPGQRISYEQYFGPGTRLTVT.

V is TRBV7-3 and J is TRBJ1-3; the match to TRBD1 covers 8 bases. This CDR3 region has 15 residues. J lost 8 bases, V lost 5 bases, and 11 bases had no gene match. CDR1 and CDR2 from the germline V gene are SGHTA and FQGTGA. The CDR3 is CASSLSTGQGDTIYF. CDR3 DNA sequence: TGTGCCAGCAGCCTCTCTACCGGACAGGGAGACACCATATATTTT.

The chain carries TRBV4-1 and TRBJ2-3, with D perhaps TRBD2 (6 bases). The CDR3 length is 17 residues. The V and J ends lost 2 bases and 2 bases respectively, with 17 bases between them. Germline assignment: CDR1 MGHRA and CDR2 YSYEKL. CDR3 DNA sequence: TGCGCCAGCAGCCAATCCCCCGGGACTGTAGACACAGATACGCAGTATTTT. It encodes CASSQSPGTVDTDTQYF.

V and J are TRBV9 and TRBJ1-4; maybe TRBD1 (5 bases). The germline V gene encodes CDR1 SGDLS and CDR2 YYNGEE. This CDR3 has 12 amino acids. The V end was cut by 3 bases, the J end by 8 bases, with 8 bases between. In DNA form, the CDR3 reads TGTGCCAGCAGCGAGGAGGGGGAAAAACTGTTTTTT. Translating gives CASSEEGEKLFF.

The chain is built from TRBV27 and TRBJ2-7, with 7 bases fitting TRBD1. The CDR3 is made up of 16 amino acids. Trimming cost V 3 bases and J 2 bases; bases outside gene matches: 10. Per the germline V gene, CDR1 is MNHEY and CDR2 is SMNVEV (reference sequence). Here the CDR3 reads CASSLPTGAPPYEQYF. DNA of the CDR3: TGTGCCAGCAGTTTGCCAACAGGGGCACCCCCCTACGAGCAGTACTTC.

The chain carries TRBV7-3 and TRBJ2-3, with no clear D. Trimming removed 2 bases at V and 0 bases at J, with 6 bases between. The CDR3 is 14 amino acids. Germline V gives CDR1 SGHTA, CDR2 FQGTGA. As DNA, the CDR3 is TGTGCCAGCAGCTTAGGCATCAGCACAGATACGCAGTATTTT. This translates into CASSLGISTDTQYF.

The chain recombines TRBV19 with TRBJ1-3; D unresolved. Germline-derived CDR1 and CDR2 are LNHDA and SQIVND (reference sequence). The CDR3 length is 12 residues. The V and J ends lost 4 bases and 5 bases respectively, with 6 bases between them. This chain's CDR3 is CASSTPRNTIYF. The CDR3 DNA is TGTGCCAGTAGTACTCCCCGAAACACCATATATTTT. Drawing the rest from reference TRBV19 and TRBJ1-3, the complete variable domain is DGGITQSPKYLFRKEGQNVTLSCEQNLNHDAMYWYRQDPGQGLRLIYYSQIVNDFQKGDIAEGYSVSREKKESFPLTVTSAQKNPTAFYLCASSTPRNTIYFGEGSWLTVV.

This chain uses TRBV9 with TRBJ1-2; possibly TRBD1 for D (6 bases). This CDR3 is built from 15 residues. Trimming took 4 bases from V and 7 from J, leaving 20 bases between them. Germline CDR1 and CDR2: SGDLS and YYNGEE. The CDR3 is CASSTLKGGLSGYTF. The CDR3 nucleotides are TGTGCCAGCAGCACCCTAAAGGGGGGGCTGAGTGGCTACACCTTC.

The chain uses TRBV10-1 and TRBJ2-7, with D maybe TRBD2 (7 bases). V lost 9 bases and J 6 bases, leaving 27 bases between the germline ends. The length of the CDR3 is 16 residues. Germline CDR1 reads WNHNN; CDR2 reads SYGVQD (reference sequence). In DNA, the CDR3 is TGCGCCAGTCCTCTGTTAGGGCGGGGGCCCCGCGGCGAGCAGTACTTC. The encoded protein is CASPLLGRGPRGEQYF.

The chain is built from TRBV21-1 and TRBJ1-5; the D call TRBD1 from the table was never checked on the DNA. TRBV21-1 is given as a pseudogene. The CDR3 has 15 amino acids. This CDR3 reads CASSKGDRVSQPQHF. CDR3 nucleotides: TGTGCCAGCAGCAAAGGGGACAGGGTAAGTCAGCCCCAGCATTTT.

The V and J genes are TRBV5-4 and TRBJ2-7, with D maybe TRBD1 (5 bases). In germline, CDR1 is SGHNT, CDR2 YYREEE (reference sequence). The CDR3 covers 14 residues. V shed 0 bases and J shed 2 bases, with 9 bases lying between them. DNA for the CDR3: TGTGCCAGCAGCTTGGTTACAGGCCCCTACGAGCAGTACTTC. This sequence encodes CASSLVTGPYEQYF. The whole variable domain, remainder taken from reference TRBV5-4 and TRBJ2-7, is ETGVTQSPTHLIKTRGQQVTLRCSSQSGHNTVSWYQQALGQGPQFIFQYYREEENGRGNFPPRFSGLQFPNYSSELNVNALELDDSALYLCASSLVTGPYEQYFGPGTRLTVT.

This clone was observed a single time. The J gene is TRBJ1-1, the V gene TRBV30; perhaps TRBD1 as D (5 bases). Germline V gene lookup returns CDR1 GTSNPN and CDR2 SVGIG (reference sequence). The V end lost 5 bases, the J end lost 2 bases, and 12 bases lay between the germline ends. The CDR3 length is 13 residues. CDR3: CAWGHLQNTEAFF. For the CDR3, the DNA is TGTGCCTGGGGACACCTACAAAACACTGAAGCTTTCTTT.

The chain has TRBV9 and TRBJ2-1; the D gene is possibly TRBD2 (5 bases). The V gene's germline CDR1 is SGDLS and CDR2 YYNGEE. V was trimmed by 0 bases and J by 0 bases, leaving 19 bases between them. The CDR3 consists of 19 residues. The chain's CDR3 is CASSVGPGSGLSSYNEQFF. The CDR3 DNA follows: TGTGCCAGCAGCGTAGGGCCAGGTTCCGGACTTTCCTCCTACAATGAGCAGTTCTTC.

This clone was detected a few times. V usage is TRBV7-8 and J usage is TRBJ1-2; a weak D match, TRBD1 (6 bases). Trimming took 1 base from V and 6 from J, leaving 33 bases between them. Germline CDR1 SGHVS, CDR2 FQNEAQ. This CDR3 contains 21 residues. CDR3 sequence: CASSLDFLYTDAGRGFDGYTF. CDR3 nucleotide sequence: TGTGCCAGCAGCTTAGATTTTCTTTATACCGATGCGGGCAGGGGTTTTGATGGCTACACCTTC.